A single sample is the source of the 24 T cell receptor beta chains below, sequenced in a study of identical twins. Via MiXCR, TCRdb re-called the 5' RACE reads, giving one row per CDR3 protein. The table has fewer than 250,000 distinct CDR3 sequences, 5.5% to 7% seen once; the top ten hold around 3.4%. These data are also associated with another study on yellow fever vaccine responses in identical twins.

Source material: memory (CD45RO+) T cells sorted from blood. These receptor sequences come from a woman aged 18-35 years in good health.

This clonotype was seen many times. At one boundary the junction diverges from the germline segment, which might be a read error. The V gene is TRBV7-7, the J gene TRBJ2-1, with 9 nucleotides matching TRBD2. Germline assignment: CDR1 SSHAT and CDR2 FNYEAQ (reference sequence). The CDR3 loop spans 14 amino acids. The CDR3 sequence: CASSLGLAQNEQFF. The CDR3 DNA reads TGTGCCAGCAGTTTAGGACTAGCGCAGAATGAGCAGTTCTTC.

The chain uses TRBV5-6 and TRBJ2-5; 9 bases agree with TRBD2. This CDR3 is 15 amino acids long. Germline values: CDR1 SGHDT, CDR2 YYEEEE. J lost 3 bases, V lost 4 bases, and 7 bases had no gene match. The CDR3 reads CASSRRLAAKETQYF. CDR3 sequence (DNA): TGTGCCAGCAGCCGACGACTAGCGGCAAAAGAGACCCAGTACTTC.

This clonotype was detected only a few times. V gene TRBV20-1 combines with J gene TRBJ2-4; no definite D call. This CDR3 region has 13 residues. CDR1 is DFQATT, CDR2 SNEGSKA, per germline (reference sequence). V lost 0 bases, J lost 5 bases, and 8 bases lay in between. Here the CDR3 DNA reads TGCAGTGCTAGAGATCCGAGAGAAAACATTCAGTACTTC. Translated: CSARDPRENIQYF.

This clonotype was counted a few times. The chain uses TRBV29-1 and TRBJ1-1, with a tentative D call TRBD1 (5 bases). Trimming shortened V by 3 bases and J by 3 bases, and 8 bases separated the two germline ends. Germline V CDR1 and CDR2: SQVTM, ANQGSEA. The CDR3 is made up of 12 amino acids. DNA of the CDR3: TGCAGCGTTGATGACAGAGACACTGAAGCTTTCTTT. Translation gives CSVDDRDTEAFF.

This clonotype has a handful of counts. V is TRBV5-6 and J is TRBJ2-1; 13 bases align to TRBD2. The V gene's germline CDR1 is SGHDT and CDR2 YYEEEE. CDR3 length equals 17 residues. The trim removed 0 bases at V and 5 bases at J, leaving 5 bases unmatched. CDR3 DNA: TGTGCCAGCAGCTTGGCCTTAGGACTAGCGGGAGACAATGAGCAGTTCTTC. It codes for CASSLALGLAGDNEQFF.

This clonotype came up a few times. This chain links TRBV5-6 with TRBJ1-1; D not certain. Germline V gene data show CDR1 as SGHDT and CDR2 as YYEEEE. The CDR3 contains 14 residues. The V end lost 3 bases, the J end lost 6 bases, and 15 bases lay between the germline ends. CDR3 in DNA: TGTGCCAGCAGCTCCCGCGGGCATGTGGCTGAAGCTTTCTTT. Translating gives CASSSRGHVAEAFF.

The chain links TRBV2 to TRBJ1-1, with a weak D call TRBD1 (5 bases). CDR3 length: 12 amino acids. Between the trimmed V and J ends, which lost 9 bases and 6 bases, there was a span of 14 bases. Germline V gene data show CDR1 as SNHLY and CDR2 as FYNNEI. The CDR3 sequence: CASLGGSAEAFF. CDR3 DNA sequence: TGTGCCAGTTTGGGGGGGAGCGCTGAAGCTTTCTTT.

This clonotype was counted many times. CDR3 sequence (DNA): TGTGCCAGCAGTTTTAACGGGGGCAACTATGGCTACACCTTC. Translating it yields CASSFNGGNYGYTF. J is TRBJ1-2 and V is TRBV27; D possibly corresponds to TRBD1 (6 bases). Trimming took 3 bases from V and 2 from J, leaving 10 bases between them. CDR1 is MNHEY, CDR2 SMNVEV, per germline (reference sequence). CDR3 length: 14 amino acids.

This clonotype was counted a few times. J is TRBJ1-4 and V is TRBV28; D uncertain. Germline V gene sequence: CDR1 MDHEN, CDR2 SYDVKM. V lost 5 bases to trimming and J lost 6 bases, with 10 bases between them. The CDR3 extends over 13 amino acids. The CDR3 reads CASSPRIDEKLFF. DNA of the CDR3: TGTGCCAGCAGTCCTAGAATTGATGAAAAACTGTTTTTT.

There are a few counts of this clonotype. V gene TRBV28 combines with J gene TRBJ2-1; the D call may be TRBD1 or TRBD2 (5 bases each). Deletions cut 4 bases from V and 6 bases from J, with 13 bases between. The CDR3 loop spans 14 amino acids. Germline lookup yields CDR1 MDHEN and CDR2 SYDVKM. The CDR3 protein is CASSWDGRGNEQFF. CDR3 sequence (DNA): TGTGCCAGCAGTTGGGACGGACGGGGCAATGAGCAGTTCTTC.

This clonotype was seen repeatedly, ten times or more. The chain has TRBV6-1 and TRBJ2-2; the match to TRBD1 covers 10 bases. Germline CDR1 MNHNS, CDR2 SASEGT. CDR3 size: 15 residues. After removal of 6 bases from V and 7 bases from J, the junction contained 8 bases not matched to a gene. CDR3 sequence reads: CASRGTGEGHGELFF. CDR3 sequence (DNA): TGTGCCAGCAGGGGGACAGGGGAAGGGCACGGGGAGCTGTTTTTT.

This clonotype came up many times. This chain links TRBV5-1 with TRBJ2-4; D gene unclear. The CDR3 has 15 amino acids. V was shortened by 4 bases and J by 2 bases, with 13 bases between the two germline ends. Per germline, CDR1 SGHRS and CDR2 YFSETQ. The CDR3 protein is CASSPESRSKNIQYF. The DNA of the CDR3 is TGCGCCAGCAGCCCCGAGAGTAGGTCCAAAAACATTCAGTACTTC.

A few counts support this clonotype. A read error is possible here, since a much larger clone lies one base away. This sequence joins TRBV12-3 or TRBV12-4 and TRBJ1-1; D might be TRBD1 (5 bases). The CDR3 runs 15 residues. Trimming removed 0 bases at V and 9 bases at J, with 17 bases between. CDR3 nucleotide sequence: TGTGCCAGCAGTTTAGCGCGCCCGGTGACAGATAAAGCTTTCTTT. This translates into CASSLARPVTDKAFF.

There are a few counts of this clonotype. The chain combines TRBV20-1 with TRBJ2-3, with 12 bases aligning to TRBD2. Germline V gene sequence: CDR1 DFQATT, CDR2 SNEGSKA (reference sequence). The CDR3 sequence is 16 residues long. Losses at the gene ends were 5 bases for V and 4 bases for J; bases not matched to a gene: 10. CDR3 protein: CSAPRTSGTGADTQYF. The DNA of the CDR3 is TGCAGTGCTCCCAGGACTAGCGGGACTGGGGCAGATACGCAGTATTTT.

This clonotype was observed at least ten times. V and J are TRBV7-9 and TRBJ1-1; 7 bases are shared with TRBD1. The CDR3 consists of 12 residues. The V gene end was trimmed by 1 base and the J gene end by 10 bases; junction bases not matched to a gene: 3. Germline values: CDR1 SEHNR, CDR2 FQNEAQ (reference sequence). The DNA of the CDR3 is TGTGCCAGCAGCTTAGTGGGGACAGCAGCTTTCTTT. Translated, it gives CASSLVGTAAFF.

This clonotype occurred many times. The chain employs TRBV29-1 and TRBJ1-1; D unclear. This CDR3 comprises 13 residues. Germline assignment: CDR1 SQVTM and CDR2 ANQGSEA. V was shortened by 7 bases and J by 4 bases, with 16 bases between the two germline ends. CDR3 sequence reads: CSAGFGVGTEAFF. The CDR3 region has the DNA TGCAGCGCAGGTTTCGGGGTGGGCACTGAAGCTTTCTTT.

This clonotype has just a few counts. This chain joins TRBV10-2 and TRBJ1-5, with TRBD1 identical over 8 bases. Germline V gene sequence: CDR1 WSHSY, CDR2 SAAADI. J was trimmed by 4 bases and V by 4 bases; bases with no gene match: 9. The CDR3 length is 16 residues. The CDR3 DNA sequence: TGCGCCAGCAGTGGGGGGAAAAGACAGGGGAATCAGCCCCAGCATTTT. Encoded protein: CASSGGKRQGNQPQHF.

This clonotype came up many times. The chain uses TRBV28 and TRBJ1-5; tentative D call: TRBD1 (5 bases). V was shortened by 4 bases and J by 4 bases, with 20 bases between the two germline ends. The CDR3 contains 17 residues. In germline, CDR1 is MDHEN, CDR2 SYDVKM. CDR3 in amino acids: CASSSLFRASGNQPQHF. CDR3 in DNA: TGTGCCAGCAGTTCCCTTTTCAGGGCCAGTGGGAATCAGCCCCAGCATTTT.

This clonotype came up a few times. This CDR3 is CASSWEWQGGQPQHF. In DNA, the CDR3 is TGTGCCAGCAGTTGGGAGTGGCAGGGTGGCCAGCCCCAGCATTTT. This chain connects TRBV6-5 to TRBJ1-5; a weak D match, TRBD1 (5 bases). This CDR3 region has 15 residues. Germline lookup yields CDR1 MNHEY and CDR2 SVGAGI. V lost 4 bases and J lost 7, with 17 bases in between.

J is TRBJ2-1 and V is TRBV27; 13 bases agree with TRBD2. With 6 bases clipped from V and 5 bases from J, the junction kept 4 bases outside the gene matches. This CDR3 is built from 15 residues. Per germline, CDR1 MNHEY and CDR2 SMNVEV (reference sequence). The CDR3 DNA follows: TGTGCCAGCAGCTCCGGGACTAGCGGGAACAATGAGCAGTTCTTC. As protein: CASSSGTSGNNEQFF.

This clonotype was seen only a few times. The chain joins TRBV27 to TRBJ2-6, with no clear D. V was pared by 5 bases and J by 1 base, with 9 bases between. Germline CDR1 reads MNHEY; CDR2 reads SMNVEV (reference sequence). The CDR3 extends over 15 amino acids. This chain's CDR3 is CASSRSGSGANVLTF. DNA of the CDR3: TGTGCCAGCAGTCGAAGTGGATCTGGGGCCAACGTCCTGACTTTC.

The table lists this clonotype with many counts. The rearrangement joins TRBV5-1 to TRBJ2-7; a possible D gene is TRBD1 (5 bases). CDR1 is SGHRS, CDR2 YFSETQ, per germline. Trimming pared 0 bases from V and 3 bases from J, leaving 10 bases between. This CDR3 spans 14 amino acids. The CDR3, as DNA: TGCGCCAGCAGCTTGGAACAGGCCCTCTACGAGCAGTACTTC. It codes for CASSLEQALYEQYF.

The rearrangement links TRBV6-1 to TRBJ2-5; 7 nucleotides match TRBD1. With 4 bases clipped from V and 5 bases from J, the junction kept 7 bases outside the gene matches. The CDR3 extends over 14 amino acids. CDR1 MNHNS and CDR2 SASEGT come from the germline V gene. The CDR3 DNA follows: TGTGCCAGCAGTGGGACAGGAACATGGGAGACCCAGTACTTC. Its protein is CASSGTGTWETQYF.

This clonotype was recorded at least ten times. The chain couples TRBV6-1 to TRBJ2-2, with D perhaps TRBD1 (6 bases). V lost 7 bases and J 3 bases, leaving 15 bases between the germline ends. Germline-derived CDR1 and CDR2 are MNHNS and SASEGT. CDR3 length equals 15 residues. The CDR3: CASTPMGADTGELFF. The CDR3 DNA is TGTGCCAGCACCCCCATGGGGGCGGACACCGGGGAGCTGTTTTTT.